This record covers a single T cell receptor beta chain. Its target is unknown. Libraries were prepared by immunoSEQ multiplex PCR; TCRdb keeps only in-frame clonotypes and omits some of them. The data contain 20,000 to 30,000 clones, about 88% of them singletons. V was cut by 3 bases and J by 4 bases, with 14 bases left in between. The CDR3 length is 14 residues. The germline V gene has CDR1 GTSNPN and CDR2 SVGIG (reference sequence). The record originates from a study of OX40 agonist ivuxolimab in advanced cancers. Overall study findings and caveats: Low normalized T-cell clonal expansion also characterized some of the nonresponders.

The receptor's source is an adult with an advanced solid tumor such as melanoma, head and neck, liver or kidney cancer. V gene TRBV30 combines with J gene TRBJ2-3; no clear D gene. The sequences come from CD4+ or CD8+ T cells sorted from blood, collected in a trial of the OX40 agonist ivuxolimab. The CDR3 region is CAWRGNFGPDTQYF. As DNA, the CDR3 is TGTGCCTGGAGGGGAAACTTCGGCCCAGATACGCAGTATTTT. The full variable domain, in which reference TRBV30 and TRBJ2-3 provide the parts outside the CDR3, is SQTIHQWPATLVQPVGSPLSLECTVEGTSNPNLYWYRQAAGRGLQLLFYSVGIGQISSEVPQNLSASRPQDRQFILSSKKLLLSDSGFYLCAWRGNFGPDTQYFGPGTRLTVL.